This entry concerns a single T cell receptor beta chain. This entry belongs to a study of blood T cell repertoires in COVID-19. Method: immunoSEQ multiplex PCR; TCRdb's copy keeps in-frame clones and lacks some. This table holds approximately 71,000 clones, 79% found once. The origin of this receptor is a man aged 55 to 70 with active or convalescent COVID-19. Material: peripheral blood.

The CDR3 protein is CASSGLRETQYF. CDR3 bases: TGTGCCAGCAGTGGACTGAGGGAGACCCAGTACTTC. The rearrangement joins TRBV14 to TRBJ2-5; a possible D gene is TRBD2 (5 bases). V was trimmed by 6 bases and J by 5 bases, leaving 10 bases between them. The CDR3 sequence is 12 residues long. From germline, CDR1 is SGHDN and CDR2 FVKESK.